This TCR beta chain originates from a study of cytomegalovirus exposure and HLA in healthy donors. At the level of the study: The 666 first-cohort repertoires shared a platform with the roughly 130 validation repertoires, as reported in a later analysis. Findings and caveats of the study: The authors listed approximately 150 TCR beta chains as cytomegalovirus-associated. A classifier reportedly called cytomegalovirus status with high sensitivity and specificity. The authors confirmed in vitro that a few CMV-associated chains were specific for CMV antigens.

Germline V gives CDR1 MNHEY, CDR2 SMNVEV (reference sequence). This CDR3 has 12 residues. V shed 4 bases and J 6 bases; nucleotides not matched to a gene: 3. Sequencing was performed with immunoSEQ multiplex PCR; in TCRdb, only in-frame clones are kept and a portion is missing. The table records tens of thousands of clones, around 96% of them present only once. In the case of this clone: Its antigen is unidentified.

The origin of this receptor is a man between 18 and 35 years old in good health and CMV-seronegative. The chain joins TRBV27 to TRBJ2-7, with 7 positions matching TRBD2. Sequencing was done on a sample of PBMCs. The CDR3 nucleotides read TGTGCCAGCAGTTCCCCGGGGGGCGAGCAGTACTTC. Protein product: CASSSPGGEQYF.